The clone carrying this T cell receptor beta chain was counted only a few times. Its cognate antigen is unknown. This CDR3 contains 18 residues. V lost 4 bases and J lost 5, with 27 bases in between. Per the germline V gene, CDR1 is SGDLS and CDR2 is YYNGEE. This record comes from a study of Graves' ophthalmopathy and Graves' hyperthyroidism. Study-level findings and limits: Detected in blood as well were most expanded thyroid clonotypes with frequency above 0.001. It was with 70.59% sensitivity and around 72% specificity that the model predicted ophthalmopathy progression.

PBMCs had their origin in fresh peripheral blood (approximately 10 ml). Using RNA transcripts, the TCR beta CDR3 regions were amplified. Investigators did first-round RT-PCR with HTBI primers, then second-round multiplex PCR. TCRdb reprocessed the multiplex PCR reads with MiXCR, giving one entry per CDR3 protein. The data show approximately 410,000 distinct CDR3 sequences, 15% to 19% seen once. The sequence was collected from a woman aged 18-35 years with stable Graves' hyperthyroidism. The rearrangement links TRBV9 to TRBJ2-5, with a possible D match to TRBD2 (7 bases). Sequences were obtained from peripheral blood. CDR3 bases: TGTGCCAGCAGCCCCCCAGGGAGATCAGGGGAGGGACGCGAGACCCAGTACTTC. Amino acid sequence: CASSPPGRSGEGRETQYF.